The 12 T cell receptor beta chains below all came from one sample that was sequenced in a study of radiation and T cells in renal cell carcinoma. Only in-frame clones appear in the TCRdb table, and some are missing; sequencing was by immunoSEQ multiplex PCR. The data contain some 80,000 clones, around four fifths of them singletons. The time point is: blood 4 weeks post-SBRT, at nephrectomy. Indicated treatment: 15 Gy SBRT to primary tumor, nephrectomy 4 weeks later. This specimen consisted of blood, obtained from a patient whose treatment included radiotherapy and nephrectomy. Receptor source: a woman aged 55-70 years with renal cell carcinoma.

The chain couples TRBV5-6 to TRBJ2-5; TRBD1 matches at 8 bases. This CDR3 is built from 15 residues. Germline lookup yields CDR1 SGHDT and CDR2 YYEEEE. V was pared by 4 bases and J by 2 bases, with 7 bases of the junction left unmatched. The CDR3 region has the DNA TGTGCCAGCAGCCAAGACAGGGGATGGCAAGAGACCCAGTACTTC. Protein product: CASSQDRGWQETQYF.

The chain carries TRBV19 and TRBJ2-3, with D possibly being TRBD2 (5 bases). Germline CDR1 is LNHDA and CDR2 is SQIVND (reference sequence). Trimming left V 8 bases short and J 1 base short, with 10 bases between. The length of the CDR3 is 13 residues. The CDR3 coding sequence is TGTGCCAGTGTACTAGTGGGCACAGATACGCAGTATTTT. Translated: CASVLVGTDTQYF.

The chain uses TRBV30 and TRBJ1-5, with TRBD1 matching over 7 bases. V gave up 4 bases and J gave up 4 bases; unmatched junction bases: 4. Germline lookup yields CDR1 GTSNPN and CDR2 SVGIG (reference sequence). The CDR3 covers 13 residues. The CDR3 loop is CAWTGQQNQPQHF. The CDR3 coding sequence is TGTGCCTGGACGGGACAGCAGAATCAGCCCCAGCATTTT.

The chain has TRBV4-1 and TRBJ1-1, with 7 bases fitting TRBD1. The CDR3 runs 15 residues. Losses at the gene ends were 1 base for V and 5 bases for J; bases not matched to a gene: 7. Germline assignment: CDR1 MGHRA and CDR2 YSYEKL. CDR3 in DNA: TGCGCCAGCAGCCAAGCAGGGGGTGGAGGGACTGAAGCTTTCTTT. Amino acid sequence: CASSQAGGGGTEAFF.

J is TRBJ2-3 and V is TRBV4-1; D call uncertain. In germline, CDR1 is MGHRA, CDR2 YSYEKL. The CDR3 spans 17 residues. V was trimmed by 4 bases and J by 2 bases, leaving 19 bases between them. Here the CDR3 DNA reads TGCGCCAGCAGCCGGGGATGGGTGGGCTACGACACAGATACGCAGTATTTT. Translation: CASSRGWVGYDTDTQYF.

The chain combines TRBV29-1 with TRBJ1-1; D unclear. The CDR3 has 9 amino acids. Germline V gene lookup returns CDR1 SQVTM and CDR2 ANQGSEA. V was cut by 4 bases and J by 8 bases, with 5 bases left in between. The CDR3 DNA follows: TGCAGCGTTGGCAGGGAAGCTTTCTTT. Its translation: CSVGREAFF.

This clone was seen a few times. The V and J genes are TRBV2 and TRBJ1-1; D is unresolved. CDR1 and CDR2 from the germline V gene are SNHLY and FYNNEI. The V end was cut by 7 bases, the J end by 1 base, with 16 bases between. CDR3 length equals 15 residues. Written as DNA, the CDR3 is TGTGCCAGCACGGCGGACCAAGGCGGGAACACTGAAGCTTTCTTT. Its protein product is CASTADQGGNTEAFF.

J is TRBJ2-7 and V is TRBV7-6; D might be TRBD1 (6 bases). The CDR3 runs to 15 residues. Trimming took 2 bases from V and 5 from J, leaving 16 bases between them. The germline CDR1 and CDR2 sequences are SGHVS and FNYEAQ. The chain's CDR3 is CASSLPGQGSHEQYF. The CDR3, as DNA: TGTGCCAGCAGCTTACCGGGACAAGGATCCCACGAGCAGTACTTC.

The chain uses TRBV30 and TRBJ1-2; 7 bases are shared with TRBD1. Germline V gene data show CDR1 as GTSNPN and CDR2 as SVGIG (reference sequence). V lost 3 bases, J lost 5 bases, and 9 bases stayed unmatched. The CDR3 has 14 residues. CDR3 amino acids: CAWSLGGLGYGYTF. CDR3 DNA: TGTGCCTGGAGCCTAGGGGGCTTGGGGTATGGCTACACCTTC.

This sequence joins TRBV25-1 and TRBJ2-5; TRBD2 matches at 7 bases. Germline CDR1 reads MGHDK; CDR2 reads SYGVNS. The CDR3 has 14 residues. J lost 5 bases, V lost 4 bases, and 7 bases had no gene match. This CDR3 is CASSVPTSLETQYF. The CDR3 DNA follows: TGTGCCAGCAGTGTCCCGACTAGCTTGGAGACCCAGTACTTC.

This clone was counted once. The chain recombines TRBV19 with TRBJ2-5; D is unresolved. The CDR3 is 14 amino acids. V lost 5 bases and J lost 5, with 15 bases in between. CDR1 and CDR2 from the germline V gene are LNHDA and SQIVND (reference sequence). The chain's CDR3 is CASSPSRAGETQYF. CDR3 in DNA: TGTGCCAGTAGTCCCAGCCGGGCCGGGGAGACCCAGTACTTC.

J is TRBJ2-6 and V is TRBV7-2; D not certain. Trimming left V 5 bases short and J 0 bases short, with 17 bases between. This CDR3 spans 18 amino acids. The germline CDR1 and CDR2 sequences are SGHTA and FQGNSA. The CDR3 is CASSQSLVFRSGANVLTF. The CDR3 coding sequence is TGTGCCAGCAGCCAGTCCCTCGTTTTTCGCTCTGGGGCCAACGTCCTGACTTTC.